The 12 T cell receptor beta chains given below trace back to one sample, sequenced in a study of blood T cells in healthy people across ages. The use of a sample-barcoded 5' primer and a J-beta primer mix characterized a second PCR of roughly 7 to 11 cycles. TCRdb re-called the 5' RACE reads with MiXCR, one entry per CDR3 protein. The sample yields more than 750,000 distinct CDR3 sequences, 25% to 35% seen once. These data also featured in a second study, about T cells of mothers and their children.

The sample comprised blood. The origin of the receptors is a middle-aged woman in good health.

About this clonotype itself: The junction differs from germline at one of its ends, possibly a read error. V usage is TRBV6-5 and J usage is TRBJ2-1; D perhaps matches TRBD2 (6 bases). This CDR3 has 14 amino acids. Germline-derived CDR1 and CDR2 are MNHEY and SVGAGI. This CDR3 reads CASSKGLNYNERFF. The CDR3 coding sequence is TGTGCCAGCAGTAAGGGACTGAATTACAATGAGCGGTTCTTC.

In its sample, this clonotype was seen a few times. This chain joins TRBV4-1 and TRBJ2-7; 9 bases match TRBD2. Germline V CDR1 and CDR2: MGHRA, YSYEKL. The length of the CDR3 is 14 residues. V shed 4 bases, J shed 3 bases, and the junction held 4 bases outside the gene matches. DNA for the CDR3: TGCGCCAGCAGCCCGGGACTAGCTAACTACGAGCAGTACTTC. Protein: CASSPGLANYEQYF.

A note on this clonotype: This may be a read error, as it is one base from a much larger clone. The chain couples TRBV28 to TRBJ2-7; 9 bases map to TRBD1. V lost 8 bases to trimming and J lost 2 bases; unmatched junction nucleotides: 10. CDR1 and CDR2 from the germline V gene are MDHEN and SYDVKM. This CDR3 has 15 amino acids. The CDR3 DNA reads TGTGCCAGCTCCACCGCCGGGACAGGGACCTACGAGCAGTACTTC. This translates into CASSTAGTGTYEQYF.

This clonotype was observed a handful of times. The V and J genes are TRBV7-3 and TRBJ1-6; TRBD1 is a possible D gene (5 bases). Trimming cost V 1 base and J 6 bases, with 10 bases left between them. The CDR3 extends over 15 amino acids. The germline gives CDR1 SGHTA, CDR2 FQGTGA. The CDR3 loop reads CASSLMGGGNSPLHF. CDR3 nucleotides: TGTGCCAGCAGCTTAATGGGCGGGGGTAATTCACCCCTCCACTTT.

Remarks on this clonotype: A read error is possible here, since a much larger clone lies one base away. The chain uses TRBV5-1 and TRBJ2-7; the match to TRBD1 covers 7 bases. The CDR3 contains 14 residues. J lost 4 bases, V lost 0 bases, and 4 bases had no gene match. Germline V gene lookup returns CDR1 SGHRS and CDR2 YFSETQ. Written as DNA, the CDR3 is TGCGCCAGCAGCTTGGAACAGGGGCGGTACGAGCAGTACTTC. This translates into CASSLEQGRYEQYF.

This clonotype has more than one count but fewer than ten. The chain combines TRBV12-3 or TRBV12-4 with TRBJ1-1; maybe TRBD1 (6 bases). V was trimmed by 5 bases and J by 0 bases, leaving 16 bases between them. This CDR3 comprises 16 residues. The CDR3 spells CASSHLHGGMNTEAFF. CDR3 sequence (DNA): TGTGCCAGCAGTCACTTACACGGGGGCATGAACACTGAAGCTTTCTTT.

This clonotype was recorded many times. V gene TRBV20-1 combines with J gene TRBJ2-3, with D unresolved. Germline CDR1 and CDR2: DFQATT and SNEGSKA (reference sequence). CDR3 length: 14 residues. Trimming removed 4 bases at V and 0 bases at J, with 11 bases between. CDR3 bases: TGCAGTGCTAAGGTGGCGGCTAGCACAGATACGCAGTATTTT. Translation gives CSAKVAASTDTQYF.

This clonotype was detected ten times or more. This chain joins TRBV10-2 and TRBJ2-5; D may be TRBD2 (6 bases). There are 14 residues in the CDR3. Trimming took 6 bases from V and 5 from J, leaving 16 bases between them. Germline CDR1 reads WSHSY; CDR2 reads SAAADI. For the CDR3, the DNA is TGCGCCAGCAGCCAAATGGAGGGGAAGGAGACCCAGTACTTC. Encoded protein: CASSQMEGKETQYF.

The table lists this clonotype with a few counts. A read error may be the cause here, since a much bigger clone is one base away. The gene calls are TRBV5-6 and TRBJ2-7; TRBD2 is a possible D gene (6 bases). V lost 4 bases, J lost 2 bases, and 13 bases lay in between. CDR3 length: 14 amino acids. Germline V lookup: CDR1 SGHDT, CDR2 YYEEEE. CDR3 bases: TGTGCCAGCAGCCCGGCGGGGATGGCCTACGAGCAGTACTTC. Its translation is CASSPAGMAYEQYF.

The table lists this clonotype with many counts. The chain uses TRBV4-1 and TRBJ2-3; D may match TRBD1 or TRBD2 (5 bases each). V was shortened by 4 bases and J by 8 bases, with 10 bases between the two germline ends. Germline CDR1 MGHRA, CDR2 YSYEKL. The CDR3 is made up of 12 amino acids. DNA of the CDR3: TGCGCCAGCAGCCCTCTTGGGGGTACGCAGTATTTT. Translating it yields CASSPLGGTQYF.

This clonotype was detected ten times or more. The J gene is TRBJ2-3, the V gene TRBV9; the D is unclear. Trimming removed 0 bases at V and 0 bases at J, with 5 bases between. The CDR3 is 14 residues long. Germline V lookup: CDR1 SGDLS, CDR2 YYNGEE. The CDR3 is CASSVGSSTDTQYF. The CDR3 nucleotides are TGTGCCAGCAGCGTAGGCTCCAGCACAGATACGCAGTATTTT.

This chain joins TRBV3-1 and TRBJ1-2; D call uncertain. CDR1 and CDR2 (germline): LGHDT, YNNKEL (reference sequence). V was shortened by 0 bases and J by 4 bases, with 9 bases between the two germline ends. This CDR3 is built from 14 residues. The CDR3 loop is CASSQDQNFYGYTF. The DNA for the CDR3 is TGTGCCAGCAGCCAAGATCAAAACTTCTATGGCTACACCTTC. Full variable domain (outside the CDR3, taken from reference TRBV3-1 and TRBJ1-2): DTAVSQTPKYLVTQMGNDKSIKCEQNLGHDTMYWYKQDSKKFLKIMFSYNNKELIINETVPNRFSPKSPDKAHLNLHINSLELGDSAVYFCASSQDQNFYGYTFGSGTRLTVV.